Listed below are T cell receptor beta chains from one sample, sequenced in a study of T cell changes during pregnancy in multiple sclerosis. Profiling relied on immunoSEQ multiplex PCR, and the TCRdb table lists in-frame clones only, not all of them. Seen here are approximately 130,000 clones, roughly 97% observed once, and the top ten hold around 0.46%. Specimen: peripheral blood, collected after pregnancy. These receptors all stem from a female donor with multiple sclerosis, enrolled in a pregnancy study. The conserved cysteine and the conserved F or W are not part of the CDR3 here. The order of the fields is J gene, V gene, CDR3 protein.

TRBJ1-5 TRBV11-2 ASSPVGGNQPQH
TRBJ2-5 TRBV5-1 ASSLGPTPQETQY
TRBJ2-7 TRBV19 ASSIEPTGVQY
TRBJ1-5 TRBV27 ASRQGRQPQH
TRBJ2-5 TRBV7-2 ASSLAGRTLTNTETQY
TRBJ2-7 TRBV30 AWSVIPGNEQY
TRBJ1-1 TRBV6-5 ASSYGGEAF
TRBJ2-7 TRBV27 ASSSTYEQY
TRBJ1-5 TRBV27 ASSFRGVNQPQH
TRBJ1-4 TRBV18 ASSPREAEKLF
TRBJ2-1 TRBV7-2 ASSPGGARSYNEQF
TRBJ2-5 TRBV28 ASSDTGALQETQY
TRBJ2-7 TRBV7-2 ASSFAGGPGEQY
TRBJ2-1 TRBV5-1 ASNTGWGSSYNEQF
TRBJ1-4 TRBV2 ASGRDRALEKLF
TRBJ2-7 TRBV6-5 ASSSMGGEQY
TRBJ2-1 TRBV6-5 ASSYLTGSGNNEQF
TRBJ2-1 TRBV7-7 ASSSSSGLHNEQF
TRBJ2-2 TRBV28 ASSNRQALPNTGELF
TRBJ2-7 TRBV28 ASSLRLGGAEQY
TRBJ2-2 TRBV5-4 ASSPRLAGGFAGELF
TRBJ1-1 TRBV5-1 ASSPWTGDTEAF
TRBJ2-1 TRBV30 AWNEKPGSSYNEQF
TRBJ2-1 TRBV9 ASSVVPTPNEQF